This T cell receptor beta chain was recorded in a study of shared clonotypes between healthy human individuals (dated by TCRdb to 2020 to 2022). About the full investigation: The cohort comprised a couple of women and a few men aged 18 to 49 years. For each donor, CD4 naive and CD4 memory were each run on three plates, CD8 naive on two plates, and CD8 memory on one plate. To estimate repertoire size and how much clonotype sharing occurs between individuals, the study deeply sequenced the blood TCR repertoires of five healthy adults. To increase sequencing depth and limit assay-specific biases, different laboratories used diverse techniques to prepare libraries and sequence TCR repertoires. Each donor's leukapheresis produced roughly between roughly 0.94 and 9.5 billion PBMCs. Here is what the overall study found, with its caveats: Even with the large sequencing depth, rarefaction of the sorted-subset datasets indicated that sequencing was incomplete. Compared with non-shared clonotypes, clonotypes shared by all four sorted-subset donors had higher generation probabilities. The small number of donors limited the genetic and exposure-history diversity represented. Sampling was limited to blood, and TCR repertoires in tissue likely differ from TCR repertoires in blood. Estimated clonotype richness was generally larger for naive than for memory subsets. When several donors were compared, the shared fraction of clonotypes was around 5% for naive CD4, roughly 3.3% for naive CD8, roughly 2.5% for memory CD4, and 0.3% to 0.5% for memory CD8. Pairwise subsampling led to the expectation that sequencing depth would affect the degree of clonotype sharing among donors.

CDR1 and CDR2 are read off the germline V gene as MDHEN and SYDVKM. Cut back by 2 bases and 6 bases, the V and J ends lie 14 bases apart. Reading from cysteine to phenylalanine, the CDR3 counts 15 amino acids. Here the CDR3 DNA is all that survives: 45 bases in frame from base 1. In the case of this clone: No cognate antigen has been identified for it. Base quality data are lacking; no much larger clone is found one base away.

The donors were healthy, HIV-negative adults with no recently reported acute infections or vaccinations. Every donor was a Caucasian adult residing in Nashville, Tennessee, USA. CD4+ T cells were enriched by magnetic negative selection, after which naive cells were positively selected on CD45RA and the negative fraction was taken as the memory subset. After blood collection by leukapheresis, PBMCs were isolated using Ficoll-Histopaque density gradient centrifugation and then cryopreserved in the vapor phase of liquid nitrogen. Purity and quantity of every magnetically sorted T cell population were checked by analytical flow cytometry. Genomic DNA was isolated from each sorted fraction and quantified by UV absorbance on a Nanodrop 2000c. TCR CDR3 regions were amplified from genomic DNA by multiplex PCR using the deep immunoSEQ assay. Extracted genomic DNA from each cell subset was distributed evenly across all wells of several immunoSEQ 96-well plates, and each plate was treated as a replicate. For sorted subsets, roughly 200 ng genomic DNA, equal to about 30,000 T cell genomes, was loaded into each replicate PCR. Purified libraries were quantified with a Qubit 3.0 fluorometer, sized on a Bioanalyzer 2100, and re-quantified with the KAPA Library Quantification kit. A separate single-read 150-cycle Illumina NextSeq 550 flow cell was used to sequence each immunoSEQ 96-well plate. In the source study's methods: Because the immunoSEQ output held only junctional sequences and lacked quality scores, the filtering could not match the filtering applied to full-length reads. Sequences were annotated with PyIR, a Python wrapper for IgBLAST v1.9, using IMGT germline references to assign V/J genes and CDR3. Reads were filtered out if the reads had weak V/J assignments (E-value above 1e-6), no CDR3, stop codons, out-of-frame junctions, or ambiguous translated residues. V3J clonotypes were defined as sequences sharing an identical inferred V gene, J gene, and CDR3 amino acid sequence. Percentage overlap between repertoires was calculated by dividing the number of shared unique clonotypes by the size of the smaller repertoire. Richness of each repertoire was evaluated using RTK rarefaction, the Chao1 estimator, and Recon v2.1 estimates of unobserved clonotypes. Generation probabilities for all TCRbeta clonotypes obtained by the gDNA method from several donors were computed using OLGA. TCRdb took over this immuneACCESS table, retaining in-frame rearrangements with V and J assigned. Such tables are incomplete; in checked studies, under half of the missing clones stem from an unresolved V gene, and the remainder is unexplained. V, J and clone size derive from that table, while D and trimming were established from the DNA sequence. This sample holds 1,400,000 or so clones; roughly 98.5% were observed only once. The biggest ten clones account for 0.36% of the sample.

The receptor comes from a man younger than 45 in good health. This receptor chain uses TRBV28 and TRBJ1-5; matching of 6 bases hints at TRBD1 as the D gene. The specimen was naive CD4+ T cells sorted from blood. Per the publication, the cell subset or site label means: CD45RA+ positively selected. In nucleotide form, the sequence is TGTGCCAGCAGTTTAGGAGGGGGTAGTTCTCAGCCCCAGCATTTT. Its translation reads: CASSLGGGSSQPQHF.